The 17 T cell receptor beta chains below come from one sample, sequenced in a study of cytomegalovirus exposure and HLA in healthy donors. Assay: immunoSEQ multiplex PCR; the TCRdb copy retains only in-frame clones and omits some. Of about 140,000 clones listed, almost 90% were seen once; the top ten hold approximately 8%. Input material: PBMCs. The receptor set was obtained from a woman under 30 in good health and CMV-seropositive.

The chain employs TRBV5-1 and TRBJ1-2; TRBD1 matches 7 bases. Germline CDR1 reads SGHRS; CDR2 reads YFSETQ. V trimming: 7 bases; J trimming: 0 bases; junction bases outside the gene matches: 9. The CDR3 extends over 15 amino acids. CDR3 DNA: TGCGCCAGCCAAACAGGGGCCGTATCTAACTATGGCTACACCTTC. This sequence encodes CASQTGAVSNYGYTF.

This clone is termed medium-sized. The chain is built from TRBV4-1 and TRBJ1-5; D possibly corresponds to TRBD1 (6 bases). The V end was cut by 1 base, the J end by 5 bases, with 9 bases between. The CDR3 contains 14 residues. Germline V CDR1 and CDR2: MGHRA, YSYEKL. The CDR3 sequence: CASSQGTAHQPQHF. The DNA for the CDR3 is TGCGCCAGCAGCCAAGGGACAGCCCATCAGCCCCAGCATTTT.

V and J are TRBV5-1 and TRBJ2-1; 11 bases are shared with TRBD1. The V gene end was trimmed by 1 base and the J gene end by 2 bases; junction bases not matched to a gene: 5. The CDR3 loop spans 17 amino acids. Germline V CDR1 and CDR2: SGHRS, YFSETQ. The CDR3 nucleotides read TGCGCCAGCAGCTTGTCAGGGACAGGGGGTCCCTACAATGAGCAGTTCTTC. Amino acid sequence: CASSLSGTGGPYNEQFF.

In this sample, this clone turned up once. V gene TRBV7-2 combines with J gene TRBJ2-1, with D perhaps TRBD2 (6 bases). Germline lookup yields CDR1 SGHTA and CDR2 FQGNSA. This CDR3 has 14 residues. Trimming shortened V by 4 bases and J by 6 bases, and 13 bases separated the two germline ends. In DNA form, the CDR3 reads TGTGCCAGCAGCTCTAAAGGACTATTCAATGAGCAGTTCTTC. This translates into CASSSKGLFNEQFF.

The rearrangement links TRBV29-1 to TRBJ2-1, with 7 bases matching TRBD2. The CDR3 covers 14 residues. The V gene end was trimmed by 4 bases and the J gene end by 0 bases; junction bases not matched to a gene: 3. The germline V gene encodes CDR1 SQVTM and CDR2 ANQGSEA. CDR3 nucleotides: TGCAGCGTTGTGGGGAGGGGCTCCTACAATGAGCAGTTCTTC. It is translated as CSVVGRGSYNEQFF.

This rearrangement joins TRBV7-9 to TRBJ1-1; TRBD1 might be the D (6 bases). The CDR3 is made up of 14 amino acids. V lost 8 bases to trimming and J lost 0 bases, with 13 bases between them. Germline V CDR1 and CDR2: SEHNR, FQNEAQ (reference sequence). The CDR3 reads CASGRQAMNTEAFF. As DNA, the CDR3 is TGTGCCAGCGGGAGACAGGCCATGAACACTGAAGCTTTCTTT. The full variable domain, rest sourced from reference TRBV7-9 and TRBJ1-1, is DTGVSQNPRHKITKRGQNVTFRCDPISEHNRLYWYRQTLGQGPEFLTYFQNEAQLEKSRLLSDRFSAERPKGSFSTLEIQRTEQGDSAMYLCASGRQAMNTEAFFGQGTRLTVV.

The V call is TRBV7-2, the J call TRBJ2-5; 10 bases agree with TRBD2. V gave up 4 bases and J gave up 5 bases; unmatched junction bases: 10. The germline V gene has CDR1 SGHTA and CDR2 FQGNSA. The CDR3 is 16 residues long. CDR3 residues: CASSSPSGGQGETQYF. The CDR3 nucleotides are TGTGCCAGCAGCTCGCCTAGCGGGGGTCAGGGGGAGACCCAGTACTTC.

The rearrangement links TRBV2 to TRBJ1-1; D possibly corresponds to TRBD1 (5 bases). Trimming stripped 7 bases from V and 2 bases from J, with 14 bases between. The length of the CDR3 is 14 residues. Per the germline V gene, CDR1 is SNHLY and CDR2 is FYNNEI. DNA for the CDR3: TGTGCCAGCACCATAGACAGTGCTAACACTGAAGCTTTCTTT. It specifies CASTIDSANTEAFF.

This rearrangement joins TRBV7-6 to TRBJ1-2, with 8 bases fitting TRBD1. The V gene end was trimmed by 5 bases and the J gene end by 8 bases; junction bases not matched to a gene: 7. CDR1 is SGHVS and CDR2 is FNYEAQ in the germline V gene. The CDR3 is made up of 13 amino acids. The CDR3 loop reads CASSQPTGEGYTF. The CDR3, as DNA: TGTGCCAGCAGCCAACCGACAGGGGAAGGCTACACCTTC.

The chain has TRBV25-1 and TRBJ1-6, with D possibly matching TRBD1 (5 bases). This CDR3 has 15 amino acids. Trimming took 3 bases from V and 19 from J, leaving 25 bases between them. Germline V CDR1 and CDR2: MGHDK, SYGVNS. In DNA form, the CDR3 reads TGTGCCAGCAGTGAGGGAGGCAGGGTCAACCCCAATAATCACTTT. Translating it yields CASSEGGRVNPNNHF.

This clone was counted only a few times. This chain's CDR3 is CASSFSTGKQYF. The CDR3 nucleotides read TGTGCCAGCAGCTTCTCCACAGGGAAGCAGTACTTC. The chain is built from TRBV7-2 and TRBJ2-7; D possibly corresponds to TRBD1 (6 bases). CDR3 length equals 12 residues. Germline CDR1 reads SGHTA; CDR2 reads FQGNSA. The V end lost 3 bases, the J end lost 8 bases, and 11 bases lay between the germline ends.

The genes are TRBV5-4 and TRBJ1-1; D might be TRBD1 (6 bases). CDR1 SGHNT and CDR2 YYREEE come from the germline V gene (reference sequence). Trimming cost V 1 base and J 0 bases, with 13 bases left between them. The length of the CDR3 is 16 residues. The DNA of the CDR3 is TGTGCCAGCAGCTTGCTGGACAGAGTAATGAACACTGAAGCTTTCTTT. Amino acids: CASSLLDRVMNTEAFF.

The chain links TRBV12-5 to TRBJ1-1, with D perhaps TRBD1 (5 bases). V gave up 2 bases and J gave up 5 bases, with 15 bases separating them. This CDR3 is 15 amino acids long. CDR1 and CDR2 (germline): LGHNT, FRNRAP. The chain's CDR3 is CASGLTLGLLTEAFF. The CDR3 DNA follows: TGTGCTAGTGGTTTGACCCTGGGACTCCTGACTGAAGCTTTCTTT.

The V call is TRBV19, the J call TRBJ1-2; TRBD1 aligns across 7 bases. CDR3 length: 13 residues. Per the germline V gene, CDR1 is LNHDA and CDR2 is SQIVND (reference sequence). J lost 4 bases, V lost 3 bases, and 2 bases had no gene match. The CDR3 DNA follows: TGTGCCAGTAGTATGGACAGGACCTATGGCTACACCTTC. This codes for CASSMDRTYGYTF.

Comment on this clone: Distinct nucleotide sequences in the sample also encode this CDR3. The gene calls are TRBV7-2 and TRBJ2-5, with D unclear. The CDR3 has 12 amino acids. Trimming stripped 2 bases from V and 5 bases from J, with 6 bases between. Germline CDR1 and CDR2: SGHTA and FQGNSA. DNA of the CDR3: TGTGCCAGCAGCTTATCTGGCGAGACCCAGTACTTC. Translation gives CASSLSGETQYF. Full variable domain (outside the CDR3, taken from reference TRBV7-2 and TRBJ2-5): GAGVSQSPSNKVTEKGKDVELRCDPISGHTALYWYRQSLGQGLEFLIYFQGNSAPDKSGLPSDRFSAERTGGSVSTLTIQRTQQEDSAVYLCASSLSGETQYFGPGTRLLVL.

CDR3: CASSVVRVNYGYTF. The CDR3 DNA follows: TGTGCCAGCAGTGTCGTCAGGGTGAACTATGGCTACACCTTC. The V gene is TRBV2, the J gene TRBJ1-2; perhaps TRBD1 as D (5 bases). V was pared by 4 bases and J by 2 bases, with 11 bases between. Per germline, CDR1 SNHLY and CDR2 FYNNEI. The CDR3 contains 14 residues.

The J gene is TRBJ2-3, the V gene TRBV19; 8 bases are shared with TRBD2. From germline, CDR1 is LNHDA and CDR2 SQIVND (reference sequence). The V and J ends lost 4 bases and 6 bases, in that order; junction bases with no gene match: 9. This CDR3 spans 15 amino acids. CDR3 coding DNA: TGTGCCAGTAGTACGGGCGGGGGGCTTGCGGATACGCAGTATTTT. Its translation is CASSTGGGLADTQYF.